Shown below are 20 T cell receptor beta chains from a single sample sequenced in a study of shared clonotypes between healthy human individuals. TCRdb's table, derived via immunoSEQ multiplex PCR, lists solely in-frame clones and lacks some. This sample yields 730,000 or so clones, of which about three quarters are seen a single time; about 1.8% belongs to the top ten. The material sequenced was memory CD4+ T cells sorted from blood. As to subset: CD45RA-negative fraction. The receptors here all came from a woman between 25 and 40 years old in good health.

About this clone itself: The sample carries other DNA sequences with the same CDR3. The chain is built from TRBV29-1 and TRBJ1-2; D is possibly TRBD1 (5 bases). Trimming took 6 bases from V and 1 from J, leaving 12 bases between them. This CDR3 has 13 amino acids. The germline V gene has CDR1 SQVTM and CDR2 ANQGSEA. This CDR3 is CSVAGTGNYGYTF. The CDR3 nucleotides are TGCAGCGTCGCCGGGACGGGTAACTATGGCTACACCTTC.

This clone appeared many times. The chain carries TRBV9 and TRBJ2-7; 8 nucleotides agree with TRBD2. V dropped 0 bases and J dropped 0; count of bases not matched to a gene: 2. Germline CDR1 reads SGDLS; CDR2 reads YYNGEE. This CDR3 region has 15 residues. The CDR3 region is CASSVDGTSSYEQYF. CDR3 coding DNA: TGTGCCAGCAGCGTAGATGGGACTAGCTCCTACGAGCAGTACTTC.

This clone was recorded once. The chain carries TRBV4-2 and TRBJ1-5; possibly TRBD1 for D (6 bases). Germline loops: CDR1 LGHNA, CDR2 YNFKEQ. CDR3 length equals 15 residues. The V and J ends lost 1 base and 4 bases respectively, with 11 bases between them. The CDR3 region is CASSQGAGDNQPQHF. Here the CDR3 DNA reads TGTGCCAGCAGCCAAGGAGCAGGGGATAATCAGCCCCAGCATTTT.

The chain uses TRBV7-2 and TRBJ1-6; D is undetermined. The ends were cut back, 5 bases at V and 0 bases at J, with 14 bases in the middle. This CDR3 has 17 residues. Germline V lookup: CDR1 SGHTA, CDR2 FQGNSA. The CDR3 region is CASSTHRGSSYNSPLHF. The CDR3 nucleotides read TGTGCCAGCAGCACGCATAGAGGAAGCTCCTATAATTCACCCCTCCACTTT.

V gene TRBV7-2 combines with J gene TRBJ2-6; the D is unclear. Trimming removed 3 bases from V and 0 bases from J, with 12 bases in between. CDR1 and CDR2 from the germline V gene are SGHTA and FQGNSA. CDR3 length: 17 amino acids. The CDR3 sequence: CASSFMVILSGANVLTF. CDR3 in DNA: TGTGCCAGCAGCTTTATGGTGATTCTCTCTGGGGCCAACGTCCTGACTTTC.

V usage is TRBV2 and J usage is TRBJ1-3; a possible D gene is TRBD1 (6 bases). The V gene's germline CDR1 is SNHLY and CDR2 FYNNEI. The V end lost 0 bases, the J end lost 2 bases, and 14 bases lay between the germline ends. The CDR3 is 17 residues long. CDR3 nucleotide sequence: TGTGCCAGCAGTGAAGCGCTTAGCTGGGACACTGGAAACACCATATATTTT. Translated: CASSEALSWDTGNTIYF.

V usage is TRBV7-9 and J usage is TRBJ1-1; 7 nucleotides match TRBD1. The CDR3 has 14 residues. Germline CDR1 reads SEHNR; CDR2 reads FQNEAQ (reference sequence). J lost 5 bases, V lost 4 bases, and 7 bases had no gene match. CDR3 sequence reads: CASSSDRAGTEAFF. CDR3 bases: TGTGCCAGCAGCTCAGACAGGGCCGGGACTGAAGCTTTCTTT.

Many counts were recorded for this clone. This sequence joins TRBV28 and TRBJ2-7; no reliable D call. Trimming stripped 6 bases from V and 4 bases from J, with 13 bases between. Per germline, CDR1 MDHEN and CDR2 SYDVKM. The CDR3 is 13 residues long. CDR3 DNA sequence: TGTGCCAGCAGCCCTGCCCATGGTTACGAGCAGTACTTC. It encodes CASSPAHGYEQYF.

The V and J genes are TRBV10-3 and TRBJ1-4, with 9 bases fitting TRBD1. After removal of 3 bases from V and 7 bases from J, the junction contained 9 bases not matched to a gene. CDR1 ENHRY and CDR2 SYGVKD come from the germline V gene. The CDR3 is made up of 16 amino acids. The CDR3 DNA follows: TGTGCCATCAGTGACAGGACGGGACAGGGTCGTGAAAAACTGTTTTTT. Residues: CAISDRTGQGREKLFF.

Note on this clone: The sample holds other DNA sequences that translate to the same CDR3. The V and J genes are TRBV7-2 and TRBJ2-3; D gene uncertain. Trimming removed 1 base at V and 0 bases at J, with 8 bases between. This CDR3 is built from 15 residues. Germline V lookup: CDR1 SGHTA, CDR2 FQGNSA. The CDR3 sequence: CASSLDYTSTDTQYF. CDR3 nucleotide sequence: TGTGCCAGCAGCTTAGACTACACTAGCACAGATACGCAGTATTTT.

This clone was observed a few times. The chain has TRBV10-3 and TRBJ2-7; possibly TRBD1 for D (6 bases). The germline CDR1 and CDR2 sequences are ENHRY and SYGVKD. This CDR3 is built from 16 residues. V gave up 4 bases and J gave up 3 bases, with 19 bases separating them. CDR3 loop: CAISVNPDEGGYEQYF. DNA of the CDR3: TGTGCCATCAGTGTCAACCCCGACGAAGGGGGCTACGAGCAGTACTTC.

The chain joins TRBV7-9 to TRBJ2-1, with 12 bases aligning to TRBD2. V was pared by 0 bases and J by 14 bases, with 11 bases of the junction left unmatched. The CDR3 is made up of 16 amino acids. CDR1 and CDR2 from the germline V gene are SEHNR and FQNEAQ (reference sequence). Here the CDR3 reads CASSLAPSVTSGRKFF. DNA of the CDR3: TGTGCCAGCAGCTTAGCGCCCAGTGTAACTAGCGGGAGGAAGTTCTTC.

The chain recombines TRBV28 with TRBJ2-1; D is possibly TRBD1 or TRBD2 (6 bases each). From germline, CDR1 is MDHEN and CDR2 SYDVKM. V was clipped by 8 bases and J by 7 bases, with 18 bases between them. The CDR3 consists of 14 residues. Written as DNA, the CDR3 is TGTGCCAGCCGAGGGGGGAGTAGGGGTAATGAGCAGTTCTTC. This gives the protein CASRGGSRGNEQFF. The complete variable domain, with remaining parts taken from reference TRBV28 and TRBJ2-1, reads DVKVTQSSRYLVKRTGEKVFLECVQDMDHENMFWYRQDPGLGLRLIYFSYDVKMKEKGDIPEGYSVSREKKERFSLILESASTNQTSMYLCASRGGSRGNEQFFGPGTRLTVL.

The chain links TRBV6-4 to TRBJ2-1; no clear D. The CDR3 consists of 13 residues. The germline gives CDR1 MRHNA, CDR2 SNTAGT. The V and J ends lost 5 bases and 5 bases respectively, with 10 bases between them. This CDR3 reads CASSPYLNNEQFF. CDR3 in DNA: TGTGCCAGCAGTCCCTATTTGAACAATGAGCAGTTCTTC.

This clone was recorded a few times. V usage is TRBV19 and J usage is TRBJ1-2; tentatively, D is TRBD1 (5 bases). Germline assignment: CDR1 LNHDA and CDR2 SQIVND (reference sequence). CDR3 length: 13 amino acids. V lost 9 bases to trimming and J lost 8 bases, with 19 bases between them. The CDR3 DNA sequence: TGTGCCAGCCTTCCCTTGGAGGGGCGCGGCTACACCTTC. This encodes CASLPLEGRGYTF.

This sequence joins TRBV7-2 and TRBJ2-7; D not certain. CDR1 and CDR2 (germline): SGHTA, FQGNSA. The V gene lost 5 bases and the J gene lost 7 bases, with 12 bases spanning the gap. The CDR3 extends over 12 amino acids. Here the CDR3 reads CASSQLGLEQYF. The CDR3 bases are TGTGCCAGCAGCCAACTCGGCCTGGAGCAGTACTTC. The variable domain in full, with the rest retrieved from reference TRBV7-2 and TRBJ2-7, is GAGVSQSPSNKVTEKGKDVELRCDPISGHTALYWYRQSLGQGLEFLIYFQGNSAPDKSGLPSDRFSAERTGGSVSTLTIQRTQQEDSAVYLCASSQLGLEQYFGPGTRLTVT.

This clone appeared a single time. V is TRBV5-1 and J is TRBJ2-2; TRBD1 matches 8 bases. V shed 0 bases and J 0 bases; nucleotides not matched to a gene: 10. CDR1 and CDR2 (germline): SGHRS, YFSETQ. This CDR3 comprises 19 residues. For the CDR3, the DNA is TGCGCCAGCAGCTTGGGGGGGCGAGGACAGGGTGCGAACACCGGGGAGCTGTTTTTT. Its protein product is CASSLGGRGQGANTGELFF.

The table lists this clone with a few counts. J is TRBJ1-2 and V is TRBV28; 9 nucleotides align to TRBD1. Trimming cost V 6 bases and J 6 bases; bases outside gene matches: 8. The germline gives CDR1 MDHEN, CDR2 SYDVKM. The CDR3 runs 14 residues. The CDR3 region is CASRSTGQGDGYTF. In nucleotides, the CDR3 is TGTGCCAGCAGGTCAACGGGACAGGGCGATGGCTACACCTTC.

At least ten counts were recorded for this clone. DNA for the CDR3: TGTGCCAGCAGTGAAATTTTCCGATGGCAGTACTTC. Its protein product is CASSEIFRWQYF. The V and J genes are TRBV6-1 and TRBJ2-7; no clear D gene. CDR1 and CDR2 from the germline V gene are MNHNS and SASEGT. Trimming stripped 2 bases from V and 9 bases from J, with 11 bases between. This CDR3 is built from 12 residues.

The chain has TRBV10-3 and TRBJ2-6; D unclear. V was cut by 9 bases and J by 0 bases, with 3 bases left in between. This CDR3 comprises 12 residues. The germline V gene has CDR1 ENHRY and CDR2 SYGVKD. The CDR3 DNA reads as TGTGCCATATCCTCTGGGGCCAACGTCCTGACTTTC. It encodes CAISSGANVLTF.